This T cell receptor beta chain was profiled in a study of shared clonotypes between healthy human individuals. The table came from immunoSEQ multiplex PCR; TCRdb's copy has only in-frame clones and leaves some out. The sample contains 2 million to 2.5 million clones, approximately 93% of which appear only once. The V gene end was trimmed by 2 bases and the J gene end by 3 bases; junction bases not matched to a gene: 13. From germline, CDR1 is MNHNS and CDR2 SASEGT. The CDR3 consists of 19 residues. The specimen was naive CD4+ T cells from PBMCs. As to subset: CD45RA+ positively selected. V usage is TRBV6-1 and J usage is TRBJ1-1, with TRBD1 identical over 12 bases. The sequence derives from a man aged 18 to 30 in good health. Some clones in this sample may be carry-over from other donors' samples. CDR3 in DNA: TGTGCCAGCAGTGAACTTGACCGGGACAGGGGGCTTCGGGACACTGAAGCTTTCTTT. Translated, it gives CASSELDRDRGLRDTEAFF.